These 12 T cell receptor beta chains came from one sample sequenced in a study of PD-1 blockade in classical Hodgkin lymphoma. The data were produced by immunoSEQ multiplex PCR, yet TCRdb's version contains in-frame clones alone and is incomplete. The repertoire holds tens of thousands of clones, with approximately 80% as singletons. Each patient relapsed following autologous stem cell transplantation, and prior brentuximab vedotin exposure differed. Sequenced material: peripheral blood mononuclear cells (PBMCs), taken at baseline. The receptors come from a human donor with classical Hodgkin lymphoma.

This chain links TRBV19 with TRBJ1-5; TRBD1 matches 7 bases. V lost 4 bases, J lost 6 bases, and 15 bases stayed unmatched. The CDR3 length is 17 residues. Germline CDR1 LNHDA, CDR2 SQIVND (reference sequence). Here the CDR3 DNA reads TGTGCCAGTAGTACTACTCCCGGACAGGCCCCCGGTCAGCCCCAGCATTTT. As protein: CASSTTPGQAPGQPQHF.

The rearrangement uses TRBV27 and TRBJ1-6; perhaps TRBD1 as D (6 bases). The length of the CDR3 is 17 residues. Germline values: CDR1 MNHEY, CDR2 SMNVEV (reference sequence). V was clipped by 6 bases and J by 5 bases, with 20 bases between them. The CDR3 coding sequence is TGTGCCAGCAGAGCCCGGGGGGGGCTAAGGAATAATTCACCCCTCCACTTT. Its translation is CASRARGGLRNNSPLHF.

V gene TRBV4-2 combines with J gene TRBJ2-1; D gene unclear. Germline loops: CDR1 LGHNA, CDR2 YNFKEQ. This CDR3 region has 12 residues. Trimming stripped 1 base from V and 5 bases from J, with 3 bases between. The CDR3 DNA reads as TGTGCCAGCAGCCAAGTCAACAATGAGCAGTTCTTC. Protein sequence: CASSQVNNEQFF.

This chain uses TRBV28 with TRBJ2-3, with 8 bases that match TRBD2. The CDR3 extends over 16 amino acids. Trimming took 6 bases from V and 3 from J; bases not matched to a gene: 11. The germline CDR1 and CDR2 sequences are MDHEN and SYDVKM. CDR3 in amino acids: CASSNQEAGATDTQYF. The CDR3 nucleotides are TGTGCCAGCAGCAATCAAGAAGCGGGAGCGACAGATACGCAGTATTTT.

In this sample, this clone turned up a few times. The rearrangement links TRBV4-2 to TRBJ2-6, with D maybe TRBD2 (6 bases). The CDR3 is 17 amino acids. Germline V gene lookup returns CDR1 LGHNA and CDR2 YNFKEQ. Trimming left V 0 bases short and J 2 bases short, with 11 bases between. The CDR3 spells CASSQDRTKTGANVLTF. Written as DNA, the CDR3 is TGTGCCAGCAGCCAAGACCGGACTAAGACTGGGGCCAACGTCCTGACTTTC.

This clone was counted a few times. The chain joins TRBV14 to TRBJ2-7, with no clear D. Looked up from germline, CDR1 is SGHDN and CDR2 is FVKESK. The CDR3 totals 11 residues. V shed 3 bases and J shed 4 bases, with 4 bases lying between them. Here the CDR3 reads CASSHTYEQYF. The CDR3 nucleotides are TGTGCCAGCAGCCATACGTACGAGCAGTACTTC.

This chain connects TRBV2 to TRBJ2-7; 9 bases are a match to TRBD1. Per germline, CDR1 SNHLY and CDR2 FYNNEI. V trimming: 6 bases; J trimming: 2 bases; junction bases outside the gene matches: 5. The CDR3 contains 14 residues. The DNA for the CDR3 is TGTGCCAGCAGAGTGGGACAGGGCCCCTACGAGCAGTACTTC. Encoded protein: CASRVGQGPYEQYF.

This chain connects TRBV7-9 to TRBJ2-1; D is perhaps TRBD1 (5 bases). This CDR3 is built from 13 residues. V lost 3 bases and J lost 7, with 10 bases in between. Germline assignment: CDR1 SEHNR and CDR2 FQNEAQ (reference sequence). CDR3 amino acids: CASSLGRENEQFF. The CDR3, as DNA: TGTGCCAGCAGCTTGGGCAGGGAAAATGAGCAGTTCTTC.

CDR3 in amino acids: CASSPREGDEQYF. DNA of the CDR3: TGTGCCAGCAGCCCTCGGGAGGGAGACGAGCAGTACTTC. The chain couples TRBV7-8 to TRBJ2-7, with 8 bases that match TRBD2. The germline CDR1 and CDR2 sequences are SGHVS and FQNEAQ. This CDR3 contains 13 residues. Trimming cost V 5 bases and J 5 bases; bases outside gene matches: 5.

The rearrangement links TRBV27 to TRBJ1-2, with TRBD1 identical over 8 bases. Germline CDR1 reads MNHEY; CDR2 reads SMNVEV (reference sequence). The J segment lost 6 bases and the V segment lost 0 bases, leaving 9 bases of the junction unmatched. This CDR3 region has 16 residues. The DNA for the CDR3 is TGTGCCAGCAGTTTATCGTGGGCAGGGGGCTGGGATGGCTACACCTTC. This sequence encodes CASSLSWAGGWDGYTF.

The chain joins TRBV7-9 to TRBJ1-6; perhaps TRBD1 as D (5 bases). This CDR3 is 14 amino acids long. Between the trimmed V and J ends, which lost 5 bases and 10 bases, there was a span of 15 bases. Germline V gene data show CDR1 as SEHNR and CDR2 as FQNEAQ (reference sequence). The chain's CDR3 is CASSPGTSNSPLHF. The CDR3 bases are TGTGCCAGCAGCCCCGGGACTTCTAACTCACCCCTCCACTTT. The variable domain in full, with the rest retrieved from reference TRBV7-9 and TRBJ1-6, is DTGVSQNPRHKITKRGQNVTFRCDPISEHNRLYWYRQTLGQGPEFLTYFQNEAQLEKSRLLSDRFSAERPKGSFSTLEIQRTEQGDSAMYLCASSPGTSNSPLHFGNGTRLTVT.

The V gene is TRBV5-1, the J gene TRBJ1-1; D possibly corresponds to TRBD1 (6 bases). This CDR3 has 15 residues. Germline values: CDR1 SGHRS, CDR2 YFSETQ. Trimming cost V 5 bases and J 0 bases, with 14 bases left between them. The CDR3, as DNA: TGCGCCAGCAGTTCCGGACAGCTAGTGAACACTGAAGCTTTCTTT. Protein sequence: CASSSGQLVNTEAFF. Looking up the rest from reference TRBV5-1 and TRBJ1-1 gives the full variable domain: KAGVTQTPRYLIKTRGQQVTLSCSPISGHRSVSWYQQTPGQGLQFLFEYFSETQRNKGNFPGRFSGRQFSNSRSEMNVSTLELGDSALYLCASSSGQLVNTEAFFGQGTRLTVV.